This is a list of T cell receptor beta chains from one sample in a study of blood T cell repertoires in COVID-19. The data were produced by immunoSEQ multiplex PCR, yet TCRdb's version contains in-frame clones alone and is incomplete. The data hold 140,000 or so clones, with 70% to 80% observed a single time. The sequencing sample was made of peripheral blood. The receptors here all came from a woman between 70 and 85 years old with COVID-19, enrolled during active disease. Each CDR3 is given with its conserved first and last residue. D genes are given only for firm matches. Size tells how often a clone was seen (once, few, many) or the class of an expanded clone, and some rows leave it out.

size: .; V: TRBV18; D: TRBD1; J: TRBJ2-7; CDR3: CASSPTGGDVEQYF; DNA: TGTGCCAGCTCACCGACAGGGGGGGACGTGGAGCAGTACTTC
size: .; V: TRBV5-1; D: TRBD1; J: TRBJ1-4; CDR3: CASSSGAGGNEKLFF; DNA: TGCGCCAGCAGCTCTGGAGCAGGGGGGAATGAAAAACTGTTTTTT
size: .; V: TRBV15; D: TRBD2; J: TRBJ2-2; CDR3: CATSSRGGMSGELFF; DNA: TGTGCCACCAGCAGTCGCGGGGGAATGTCCGGGGAGCTGTTTTTT
size: .; V: TRBV29-1; D: .; J: TRBJ2-3; CDR3: CSVDGGPDTQYF; DNA: TGCAGCGTTGACGGGGGGCCAGATACGCAGTATTTT
size: once; V: TRBV5-4; D: TRBD2; J: TRBJ2-1; CDR3: CASGGLAEPYNEQFF; DNA: TGTGCCAGCGGTGGACTAGCGGAACCCTACAATGAGCAGTTCTTC
size: .; V: TRBV30; D: .; J: TRBJ1-3; CDR3: CAGYRPSSGNTIYF; DNA: TGTGCCGGGTACAGACCGAGCTCTGGAAACACCATATATTTT
size: .; V: TRBV19; D: .; J: TRBJ1-3; CDR3: CASSRAPSGNTIYF; DNA: TGTGCCAGTAGTAGGGCCCCTTCTGGAAACACCATATATTTT
size: .; V: TRBV5-1; D: TRBD1; J: TRBJ1-1; CDR3: CASRHGYRGERTEAFF; DNA: TGCGCCAGCAGGCACGGTTACAGGGGTGAAAGGACTGAAGCTTTCTTT
size: .; V: TRBV1; D: .; J: TRBJ2-3; CDR3: CTSSQVYSTDTQYF; DNA: TGCACCAGCAGCCAAGTCTATAGCACAGATACGCAGTATTTT
size: .; V: TRBV9; D: TRBD1; J: TRBJ1-2; CDR3: CASSPQGTGDGYTF; DNA: TGTGCCAGCAGCCCACAAGGGACAGGGGATGGCTACACCTTC
size: once; V: TRBV28; D: .; J: TRBJ1-1; CDR3: CASSLSRNTEAFF; DNA: TGTGCCAGCAGTTTATCCAGGAACACTGAAGCTTTCTTT
size: .; V: TRBV18; D: .; J: TRBJ2-1; CDR3: CASSRLTGRTDNEQFF; DNA: TGTGCCAGCTCACGATTGACAGGGAGGACGGACAATGAGCAGTTCTTC
size: .; V: TRBV30; D: TRBD1; J: TRBJ1-4; CDR3: CAWSMGQTTNEKLFF; DNA: TGTGCCTGGAGCATGGGACAGACAACTAATGAAAAACTGTTTTTT
size: .; V: TRBV7-2; D: .; J: TRBJ2-5; CDR3: CASSLNRDQTQYF; DNA: TGTGCCAGCAGCTTAAACAGGGATCAGACCCAGTACTTC
size: .; V: TRBV12-3/TRBV12-4; D: .; J: TRBJ1-3; CDR3: CASSSSSGNTIYF; DNA: TGTGCCAGCAGTTCGTCTTCTGGAAACACCATATATTTT
size: .; V: TRBV19; D: .; J: TRBJ1-1; CDR3: CASSITGANTEAFF; DNA: TGTGCCAGTAGTATAACAGGAGCTAACACTGAAGCTTTCTTT
size: .; V: TRBV5-6; D: TRBD1; J: TRBJ2-7; CDR3: CASSWTGVEQYF; DNA: TGTGCCAGCAGCTGGACAGGGGTTGAGCAGTACTTC
size: few; V: TRBV4-3; D: .; J: TRBJ2-1; CDR3: CASSQIRGNEQFF; DNA: TGCGCCAGCAGCCAAATCAGGGGAAATGAGCAGTTCTTC
size: .; V: TRBV19; D: .; J: TRBJ1-5; CDR3: CASSMAENQPQHF; DNA: TGTGCCAGTAGTATGGCGGAAAATCAGCCCCAGCATTTT
size: .; V: TRBV28; D: .; J: TRBJ2-1; CDR3: CASTLNNEQFF; DNA: TGTGCCAGCACCCTAAACAATGAGCAGTTCTTC
size: .; V: TRBV10-2; D: .; J: TRBJ2-5; CDR3: CASLRGLVKETQYF; DNA: TGCGCCAGCCTTCGGGGACTCGTAAAAGAGACCCAGTACTTC
size: .; V: TRBV5-1; D: TRBD1; J: TRBJ1-5; CDR3: CASSTGTDSNQPQHF; DNA: TGCGCCAGCAGCACAGGGACAGATAGCAATCAGCCCCAGCATTTT
size: once; V: TRBV7-9; D: .; J: TRBJ2-2; CDR3: CASSPSPGNTGELFF; DNA: TGTGCCAGCAGCCCCTCCCCGGGGAACACCGGGGAGCTGTTTTTT
size: .; V: TRBV6-1; D: .; J: TRBJ1-1; CDR3: CASSERSENTEAFF; DNA: TGTGCCAGCAGTGAGAGGTCTGAAAACACTGAAGCTTTCTTT
size: .; V: TRBV24-1; D: TRBD2; J: TRBJ2-1; CDR3: CATSDSGLAGENEQFF; DNA: TGTGCCACCAGTGATTCTGGACTAGCGGGGGAGAATGAGCAGTTCTTC
size: once; V: TRBV28; D: .; J: TRBJ1-2; CDR3: CASSPGRGNYGYTF; DNA: TGTGCCAGCAGCCCCGGGCGGGGTAACTATGGCTACACCTTC
size: few; V: TRBV20-1; D: .; J: TRBJ1-2; CDR3: CSAPSYGYTF; DNA: TGCAGTGCTCCCTCCTATGGCTACACCTTC
size: many; V: TRBV2; D: .; J: TRBJ1-4; CDR3: CASRFGINEKLFF; DNA: TGTGCCAGCAGGTTCGGTATTAATGAAAAACTGTTTTTT
size: .; V: TRBV28; D: .; J: TRBJ1-2; CDR3: CATAANYGYTF; DNA: TGTGCCACCGCAGCTAACTATGGCTACACCTTC
size: .; V: TRBV5-4; D: TRBD1; J: TRBJ1-6; CDR3: CASSLGTGAPNNSPLHF; DNA: TGTGCCAGCAGCTTGGGGACAGGAGCCCCGAATAATTCACCCCTCCACTTT
size: .; V: TRBV29-1; D: .; J: TRBJ1-1; CDR3: CSVEALGLRDTEAFF; DNA: TGCAGCGTTGAAGCTTTGGGGCTCAGGGACACTGAAGCTTTCTTT
size: .; V: TRBV18; D: TRBD1; J: TRBJ1-3; CDR3: CASSPLPTGLSSGNTIYF; DNA: TGTGCCAGCTCACCACTACCGACAGGGCTTAGCTCTGGAAACACCATATATTTT
size: .; V: TRBV4-2; D: .; J: TRBJ1-6; CDR3: CASSSPLQLPRNSPLHF; DNA: TGTGCCAGCAGCAGCCCCCTACAGCTACCCCGGAATTCACCCCTCCACTTT
size: .; V: TRBV7-9; D: TRBD1; J: TRBJ2-3; CDR3: CALAGGVMSDTQYF; DNA: TGTGCCCTCGCAGGGGGTGTAATGTCAGATACGCAGTATTTT
size: .; V: TRBV30; D: .; J: TRBJ1-2; CDR3: CAWSLANRYGYTF; DNA: TGTGCCTGGAGTTTGGCAAATCGCTATGGCTACACCTTC
size: .; V: TRBV6-6; D: TRBD1; J: TRBJ1-2; CDR3: CASSYTGDGYTF; DNA: TGTGCCAGCAGTTATACAGGGGACGGCTACACCTTC
size: .; V: TRBV9; D: .; J: TRBJ1-6; CDR3: CASSQGGQAYNSPLHF; DNA: TGTGCCAGCAGCCAAGGAGGGCAGGCCTATAATTCACCCCTCCACTTT
size: .; V: TRBV5-1; D: TRBD2; J: TRBJ2-5; CDR3: CASSGAFAGGRMETQYF; DNA: TGCGCCAGCAGCGGAGCGTTTGCGGGGGGTCGCATGGAGACCCAGTACTTC
size: .; V: TRBV7-2; D: .; J: TRBJ2-3; CDR3: CASSLGRSTDTQYF; DNA: TGTGCCAGCAGCTTAGGCCGGAGCACAGATACGCAGTATTTT
size: .; V: TRBV29-1; D: .; J: TRBJ1-1; CDR3: CSVESSDTEAFF; DNA: TGCAGCGTTGAGTCGAGTGACACTGAAGCTTTCTTT
size: .; V: TRBV9; D: TRBD2; J: TRBJ2-1; CDR3: CASSVGGGGFYNEQFF; DNA: TGTGCCAGCAGCGTAGGAGGCGGGGGGTTCTACAATGAGCAGTTCTTC
size: .; V: TRBV10-3; D: TRBD2; J: TRBJ2-7; CDR3: CAINPGTTNYEQYF; DNA: TGTGCCATCAATCCCGGGACTACAAACTACGAGCAGTACTTC
size: .; V: TRBV9; D: .; J: TRBJ1-5; CDR3: CASSGGRAPNQPQHF; DNA: TGTGCCAGCAGCGGGGGGAGGGCACCCAATCAGCCCCAGCATTTT
size: .; V: TRBV5-1; D: TRBD2; J: TRBJ2-5; CDR3: CASSLELAGRETQYF; DNA: TGCGCCAGCAGCTTGGAATTAGCGGGGAGAGAGACCCAGTACTTC
size: .; V: TRBV5-6; D: .; J: TRBJ2-5; CDR3: CASSLGGNGGTQYF; DNA: TGTGCCAGCAGCTTGGGTGGCAACGGGGGGACCCAGTACTTC
size: .; V: TRBV2; D: TRBD1; J: TRBJ1-5; CDR3: CASRASTGVGQPQHF; DNA: TGTGCCAGCAGGGCAAGTACAGGGGTCGGTCAGCCCCAGCATTTT
size: .; V: TRBV6-6; D: .; J: TRBJ1-4; CDR3: CASTEGATNEKLFF; DNA: TGTGCCAGCACCGAGGGTGCAACTAATGAAAAACTGTTTTTT
size: .; V: TRBV5-1; D: TRBD1; J: TRBJ2-7; CDR3: CASSLEGQGANEQYF; DNA: TGCGCCAGCAGCTTGGAGGGACAGGGGGCCAACGAGCAGTACTTC
size: few; V: TRBV30; D: .; J: TRBJ2-5; CDR3: CAWSPGGLETQYF; DNA: TGTGCCTGGAGTCCCGGGGGGCTGGAGACCCAGTACTTC
size: .; V: TRBV5-4; D: .; J: TRBJ1-1; CDR3: CASTRRGVTEAFF; DNA: TGTGCCAGCACCCGGCGGGGGGTTACTGAAGCTTTCTTT
size: .; V: TRBV21-1; D: .; J: TRBJ2-7; CDR3: CASSKLGQGGKRDYEQYF; DNA: TGTGCCAGCAGCAAACTGGGACAGGGTGGAAAGAGGGACTACGAGCAGTACTTC
size: .; V: TRBV14; D: .; J: TRBJ2-5; CDR3: CASSQVLETQYF; DNA: TGTGCCAGCAGCCAAGTATTAGAGACCCAGTACTTC
size: .; V: TRBV11-2; D: TRBD1; J: TRBJ2-2; CDR3: CASSLVVHVNRGLFF; DNA: TGTGCCAGCAGCTTAGTCGTACACGTTAACAGGGGGCTGTTTTTT
size: few; V: TRBV6-4; D: TRBD1; J: TRBJ1-2; CDR3: CASSEEFGQGYGYTF; DNA: TGTGCCAGCAGTGAGGAATTTGGACAGGGATATGGCTACACCTTC
size: .; V: TRBV25-1; D: TRBD1; J: TRBJ1-6; CDR3: CASSEHYRGSSPLHF; DNA: TGTGCCAGCAGTGAACATTACAGGGGAAGCTCACCCCTCCACTTT